Each of the 27 T cell receptor beta chains below was sequenced from the same sample in a study of PD-1 blockade in mismatch repair-deficient tumors. Some clones are missing from TCRdb's copy, which holds only in-frame ones; the method was immunoSEQ multiplex PCR. The data contain some 97,000 clones, over 75% of them singletons. This material consisted of peripheral blood, taken around 8 months after starting pembrolizumab. Receptors were obtained from an adult with mismatch repair-deficient cancer.

This rearrangement joins TRBV10-2 to TRBJ2-7, with D tentatively TRBD1 (6 bases). The CDR3 runs 16 residues. V lost 2 bases and J lost 0, with 14 bases in between. CDR1 and CDR2 (germline): WSHSY, SAAADI. The CDR3 loop reads CASSEGGGGYSYEQYF. As DNA, the CDR3 is TGCGCCAGCAGTGAGGGGGGCGGCGGGTACTCCTACGAGCAGTACTTC.

The chain couples TRBV30 to TRBJ2-5; no definite D call. V was cut by 1 base and J by 1 base, with 7 bases left in between. The CDR3 consists of 13 residues. Germline lookup yields CDR1 GTSNPN and CDR2 SVGIG (reference sequence). The DNA of the CDR3 is TGTGCCTGGAGTGAAGGCAGCCAAGAGACCCAGTACTTC. As protein: CAWSEGSQETQYF.

V usage is TRBV19 and J usage is TRBJ2-2; the match to TRBD1 covers 9 bases. Germline V lookup: CDR1 LNHDA, CDR2 SQIVND (reference sequence). With V trimmed by 5 bases and J by 3 bases, 10 bases remained unmatched. This CDR3 has 17 residues. CDR3 bases: TGTGCCAGTAGTCTCCAATGGACAGGGGTGGACACCGGGGAGCTGTTTTTT. This gives the protein CASSLQWTGVDTGELFF.

The chain links TRBV19 to TRBJ1-2; D is unclear. The CDR3 has 17 residues. Trimming took off 0 bases at V and 1 base at J, with 15 bases between the two ends. The germline CDR1 and CDR2 sequences are LNHDA and SQIVND (reference sequence). The CDR3 spells CASSIDWAPGFNYGYTF. DNA of the CDR3: TGTGCCAGTAGTATAGATTGGGCGCCGGGGTTTAACTATGGCTACACCTTC.

The J gene is TRBJ1-2, the V gene TRBV5-1; tentative D call: TRBD1 (6 bases). The CDR3 has 15 amino acids. Germline V gives CDR1 SGHRS, CDR2 YFSETQ. V lost 0 bases and J lost 6, with 15 bases in between. CDR3 nucleotide sequence: TGCGCCAGCAGCTTGGATACAGGGAGAATAGATGGCTACACCTTC. This translates into CASSLDTGRIDGYTF.

There are a few counts of this clone. V gene TRBV7-9 combines with J gene TRBJ2-7; TRBD2 matches 7 bases. The CDR3 loop spans 15 amino acids. J gave up 2 bases and V 3 bases, and 7 bases lay outside the gene matches. The germline CDR1 and CDR2 sequences are SEHNR and FQNEAQ (reference sequence). CDR3 nucleotide sequence: TGTGCCAGCAGCTTCCTAGGGAGCGGGACCTACGAGCAGTACTTC. The encoded protein is CASSFLGSGTYEQYF.

V and J are TRBV25-1 and TRBJ2-5; D unresolved. V lost 5 bases, J lost 1 base, and 11 bases lay in between. Germline V gene sequence: CDR1 MGHDK, CDR2 SYGVNS. The CDR3 has 14 residues. The CDR3 sequence is CASSSWGTQETQYF. CDR3 in DNA: TGTGCCAGCAGTAGTTGGGGTACCCAAGAGACCCAGTACTTC.

The chain recombines TRBV7-2 with TRBJ2-1, with D possibly being TRBD1 (7 bases). The length of the CDR3 is 16 residues. V shed 5 bases and J shed 0 bases, with 14 bases lying between them. The germline V gene has CDR1 SGHTA and CDR2 FQGNSA. The CDR3 region is CASSPQGGRSYNEQFF. The CDR3 region has the DNA TGTGCCAGCAGCCCTCAGGGGGGTCGCTCCTACAATGAGCAGTTCTTC.

CDR3 nucleotides: TGTGCCAGCAGCAACAGGGGGCTACCGGGCGAGCAGTACTTC. It yields the protein CASSNRGLPGEQYF. The chain couples TRBV2 to TRBJ2-7; 9 bases line up with TRBD1. This CDR3 comprises 14 residues. Trimming removed 6 bases from V and 6 bases from J; junction bases left unmatched: 9. Germline CDR1 reads SNHLY; CDR2 reads FYNNEI.

The CDR3 region is CASGLGQGGDTQYF. The CDR3 DNA follows: TGTGCTAGTGGTTTGGGCCAGGGGGGAGATACGCAGTATTTT. The chain joins TRBV12-5 to TRBJ2-3; D is perhaps TRBD1 (7 bases). The ends were cut back, 1 base at V and 5 bases at J, with 10 bases in the middle. This CDR3 region has 14 residues. CDR1 LGHNT and CDR2 FRNRAP come from the germline V gene.

This chain connects TRBV4-2 to TRBJ2-4; 7 bases are shared with TRBD2. V was clipped by 5 bases and J by 6 bases; unmatched bases: 7. The CDR3 spans 14 residues. Germline V gene lookup returns CDR1 LGHNA and CDR2 YNFKEQ. The CDR3 spells CASSKGGGGNIQYF. CDR3 nucleotide sequence: TGTGCCAGCAGCAAAGGCGGGGGTGGAAACATTCAGTACTTC.

The gene calls are TRBV10-3 and TRBJ2-3; D ambiguous. Looked up from germline, CDR1 is ENHRY and CDR2 is SYGVKD. CDR3 length equals 12 residues. Trimming cost V 4 bases and J 0 bases, with 2 bases left between them. The CDR3 DNA is TGTGCCATCAGTGGTAGCACAGATACGCAGTATTTT. This codes for CAISGSTDTQYF.

The V gene is TRBV5-1, the J gene TRBJ2-1; 7 bases fit TRBD2. V shed 3 bases, J shed 6 bases, and the junction held 6 bases outside the gene matches. Germline V lookup: CDR1 SGHRS, CDR2 YFSETQ. The CDR3 has 14 residues. The CDR3 sequence: CASSWGGEGNEQFF. CDR3 DNA sequence: TGCGCCAGCAGCTGGGGCGGGGAGGGCAATGAGCAGTTCTTC.

The chain uses TRBV10-3 and TRBJ2-1; perhaps D is TRBD1 or TRBD2 (5 bases each). The CDR3 sequence is 15 residues long. Germline CDR1 reads ENHRY; CDR2 reads SYGVKD. V lost 4 bases and J 4 bases, leaving 14 bases between the germline ends. The CDR3 DNA follows: TGTGCCATCAGTGGGGCGAGGGGCCAATACAATGAGCAGTTCTTC. It translates to CAISGARGQYNEQFF.

The chain links TRBV10-3 to TRBJ2-6; D uncertain. Germline CDR1 ENHRY, CDR2 SYGVKD. The CDR3 contains 18 residues. With 4 bases removed from V and 0 bases from J, the gap between germline ends came to 16 bases. CDR3 in DNA: TGTGCCATCAGTGCCTCGGCAGGAAGATACTCTGGGGCCAACGTCCTGACTTTC. This sequence encodes CAISASAGRYSGANVLTF.

V gene TRBV6-6 combines with J gene TRBJ2-3; tentatively, D is TRBD2 (5 bases). The germline V gene encodes CDR1 MNHNY and CDR2 SVGAGI (reference sequence). V lost 2 bases, J lost 0 bases, and 12 bases lay in between. The CDR3 spans 16 residues. The CDR3 spells CASSYVARTSTDTQYF. CDR3 nucleotide sequence: TGTGCCAGCAGTTACGTAGCGAGAACTAGCACAGATACGCAGTATTTT.

This chain uses TRBV7-8 with TRBJ1-5; D gene ambiguous. CDR3 length equals 12 residues. V lost 2 bases to trimming and J lost 10 bases, with 9 bases between them. Germline-derived CDR1 and CDR2 are SGHVS and FQNEAQ. CDR3 DNA sequence: TGTGCCAGCAGCTTACAAGGCTTACCCCAGCATTTT. This translates into CASSLQGLPQHF.

This CDR3 reads CASSLALLAGYNEQFF. The CDR3, as DNA: TGTGCCAGCAGCTTAGCTTTATTAGCGGGGTACAATGAGCAGTTCTTC. The chain joins TRBV7-8 to TRBJ2-1; 8 positions agree with TRBD2. V lost 0 bases, J lost 4 bases, and 5 bases stayed unmatched. The CDR3 extends over 16 amino acids. CDR1 and CDR2 (germline): SGHVS, FQNEAQ.

The chain joins TRBV7-3 to TRBJ1-1; 7 positions agree with TRBD1. J gave up 7 bases and V 8 bases, and 13 bases lay outside the gene matches. The germline V gene encodes CDR1 SGHTA and CDR2 FQGTGA. CDR3 length: 14 amino acids. The CDR3 here is CASGCRDRRIEAFF. DNA for the CDR3: TGTGCCAGCGGTTGCCGGGACAGACGTATTGAAGCTTTCTTT.

The CDR3 sequence: CASSTFEGLAGATDTQYF. The CDR3, as DNA: TGTGCCAGTAGTACCTTCGAGGGACTAGCGGGAGCGACAGATACGCAGTATTTT. The V call is TRBV19, the J call TRBJ2-3; 14 nucleotides match TRBD2. Germline V gene sequence: CDR1 LNHDA, CDR2 SQIVND (reference sequence). This CDR3 region has 18 residues. V lost 4 bases and J lost 3; bases outside the gene matches: 9. Filled out from reference TRBV19 and TRBJ2-3, the complete variable domain reads DGGITQSPKYLFRKEGQNVTLSCEQNLNHDAMYWYRQDPGQGLRLIYYSQIVNDFQKGDIAEGYSVSREKKESFPLTVTSAQKNPTAFYLCASSTFEGLAGATDTQYFGPGTRLTVL.

The chain employs TRBV7-8 and TRBJ1-3, with TRBD1 as a possible D gene (6 bases). The V gene's germline CDR1 is SGHVS and CDR2 FQNEAQ. Between the trimmed V and J ends, which lost 3 bases and 0 bases, there was a span of 12 bases. The CDR3 has 16 amino acids. The CDR3 protein is CASSFEQGRSGNTIYF. CDR3 DNA sequence: TGTGCCAGCAGCTTTGAACAGGGTCGCTCTGGAAACACCATATATTTT. Together with reference TRBV7-8 and TRBJ1-3, the CDR3 gives the full variable domain: GAGVSQSPRYKVAKRGQDVALRCDPISGHVSLFWYQQALGQGPEFLTYFQNEAQLDKSGLPSDRFFAERPEGSVSTLKIQRTQQEDSAVYLCASSFEQGRSGNTIYFGEGSWLTVV.

The V and J genes are TRBV6-5 and TRBJ2-7; 10 bases are shared with TRBD2. The CDR3 runs 13 residues. Per germline, CDR1 MNHEY and CDR2 SVGAGI. V shed 6 bases and J 6 bases; nucleotides not matched to a gene: 5. Here the CDR3 DNA reads TGTGCCAGCAGCCCCCTAGCGGGAGTCGAGCAGTACTTC. Protein product: CASSPLAGVEQYF.

The V gene is TRBV27, the J gene TRBJ1-1; 9 nucleotides match TRBD1. V lost 6 bases to trimming and J lost 1 base; unmatched junction nucleotides: 3. Germline CDR1 is MNHEY and CDR2 is SMNVEV (reference sequence). The CDR3 sequence is 14 residues long. Written as DNA, the CDR3 is TGTGCCAGCAGCCGGACAGGGGAGAACACTGAAGCTTTCTTT. It encodes CASSRTGENTEAFF.

A few counts support this clone. The chain has TRBV30 and TRBJ1-5; maybe TRBD1 (5 bases). Per germline, CDR1 GTSNPN and CDR2 SVGIG (reference sequence). The CDR3 contains 13 residues. V lost 1 base and J lost 7, with 11 bases in between. Here the CDR3 DNA reads TGTGCCTGGAGTGGGCAGGGAGGCCAGCCCCAGCATTTT. Amino acid sequence: CAWSGQGGQPQHF.

V gene TRBV2 combines with J gene TRBJ2-1, with unresolved D. The CDR3 loop spans 13 amino acids. Trimming pared 2 bases from V and 10 bases from J, leaving 12 bases between. Germline V gives CDR1 SNHLY, CDR2 FYNNEI. The CDR3 coding sequence is TGTGCCAGCAGTGAATATCGCAGGCCAGAGCAGTTCTTC. Amino acids: CASSEYRRPEQFF.

This rearrangement joins TRBV5-1 to TRBJ1-5, with D unclear. Looked up from germline, CDR1 is SGHRS and CDR2 is YFSETQ. CDR3 length equals 16 residues. V gave up 2 bases and J gave up 0 bases, with 12 bases separating them. The DNA for the CDR3 is TGCGCCAGCAGCTTCTCCGGACTAAATAGCAATCAGCCCCAGCATTTT. This gives the protein CASSFSGLNSNQPQHF. Variable domain in full (rest from reference TRBV5-1 and TRBJ1-5): KAGVTQTPRYLIKTRGQQVTLSCSPISGHRSVSWYQQTPGQGLQFLFEYFSETQRNKGNFPGRFSGRQFSNSRSEMNVSTLELGDSALYLCASSFSGLNSNQPQHFGDGTRLSIL.

The chain employs TRBV29-1 and TRBJ2-7; a weak D match, TRBD1 (5 bases). Germline CDR1 reads SQVTM; CDR2 reads ANQGSEA. The CDR3 is 13 amino acids. V was clipped by 4 bases and J by 2 bases, with 12 bases between them. This chain's CDR3 is CSVGLLGPYEQYF. The CDR3 DNA reads TGCAGCGTTGGTTTGCTGGGGCCCTACGAGCAGTACTTC.